These T cell receptor beta chains were read from a single sample in a study of T cells in Graves' hyperthyroidism and ophthalmopathy. MiXCR, run by TCRdb on the multiplex PCR reads, gives a single entry per CDR3 protein. The table lists about 700,000 distinct CDR3 sequences, 14% of them singletons. Sequencing used blood. These receptors were collected from a woman aged 18-29 years with Graves' hyperthyroidism. Each CDR3 is given without its conserved first and last residue. D genes are given only for firm matches.

j_call | d_call | v_call | cdr3_aa
TRBJ2-7 | TRBD2 | TRBV6-2/TRBV6-3 | ASKPRGGSADEQY
TRBJ1-6 | . | TRBV27 | ASSFRSYSPLH
TRBJ2-7 | . | TRBV4-2 | ASSQGGDTYEQY
TRBJ2-3 | TRBD2 | TRBV11-2 | ASSHGRTSGRSDTQY
TRBJ2-1 | TRBD2 | TRBV29-1 | SVNALAGGAYNEQF
TRBJ1-1 | . | TRBV2 | ASSGGTLNTEAF
TRBJ2-1 | . | TRBV7-9 | ASSLGSGGNEQF
TRBJ2-1 | . | TRBV10-2 | ASSGPAPSYNEQF
TRBJ2-1 | . | TRBV30 | AWRRGSYNEQF
TRBJ1-1 | . | TRBV7-9 | ASSLKRVGNTEAF
TRBJ2-7 | TRBD1 | TRBV10-3 | AISWDREEQY
TRBJ2-7 | TRBD1 | TRBV28 | ASRHTTGVQRGDYEQY
TRBJ2-5 | . | TRBV29-1 | SAKPSRPGETQY
TRBJ2-7 | TRBD2 | TRBV19 | ASRLAGGPSSYEQY
TRBJ2-2 | . | TRBV10-3 | AISHNRDGELF
TRBJ2-2 | . | TRBV20-1 | SARDGMLVGRTGELF
TRBJ1-2 | TRBD1 | TRBV6-1 | ATTSGQGVNYGYT
TRBJ2-2 | . | TRBV27 | ASSGYKGTGELF
TRBJ1-5 | . | TRBV19 | ASSIERTDSNQPQH
TRBJ2-1 | . | TRBV11-3 | ASVSVPGSYNEQF
TRBJ2-1 | . | TRBV7-9 | AGRGVYNEQF
TRBJ2-1 | TRBD1 | TRBV7-9 | ASSFPRQGPYNEQF
TRBJ2-2 | . | TRBV2 | ASSGEMNTGELF
TRBJ1-2 | . | TRBV27 | ASSPSDSETYGYT
TRBJ1-5 | . | TRBV30 | AWSVVGGPNQPQH
TRBJ1-5 | TRBD1 | TRBV4-2 | ASSQEGQWHQPQH
TRBJ2-2 | TRBD2 | TRBV7-3 | ASSPIAGVSGELF
TRBJ2-6 | . | TRBV7-9 | ASSSFRGRAGANVLT
TRBJ2-2 | . | TRBV25-1 | ASSSERFGKSRSGELF
TRBJ1-1 | . | TRBV6-1 | ASSEEGKMNTEAF
TRBJ2-7 | . | TRBV9 | ASSVGFPSTYEQY
TRBJ2-7 | . | TRBV30 | AWSVGRFYEQY
TRBJ2-7 | . | TRBV3-1 | ASSTRGGYTYEQY
TRBJ2-7 | . | TRBV2 | ASFPGSRYEQY
TRBJ2-7 | . | TRBV28 | ASSLSIGGTARTYEQY
TRBJ2-5 | TRBD1 | TRBV6-6 | ASSYSLGQAGWETQY
TRBJ2-1 | TRBD2 | TRBV18 | ASSPGTSAEQF
TRBJ1-4 | TRBD1 | TRBV2 | ASSEAPRSTGDRGGEKLF
TRBJ2-7 | TRBD1 | TRBV12-3/TRBV12-4 | ASSLTRQGVMEQY
TRBJ2-2 | . | TRBV27 | ASSLLVRGRTGELF
TRBJ1-1 | . | TRBV7-2 | ASSPQRGAEAF
TRBJ2-3 | TRBD2 | TRBV20-1 | SADSGKDTQY
TRBJ2-1 | TRBD2 | TRBV9 | ASSVGLAVLPYHEQF
TRBJ1-5 | . | TRBV9 | ASSVDGARNQPQH
TRBJ2-1 | . | TRBV3-1 | ASSRSDQGDYEQF
TRBJ2-7 | TRBD1 | TRBV11-3 | ASSSTGGHEQY
TRBJ2-1 | TRBD1 | TRBV12-5 | ASGAGQGSYNEQF
TRBJ2-2 | TRBD2 | TRBV15 | ATSRTAGVAGELF
TRBJ1-1 | TRBD1 | TRBV20-1 | SARQGAQAPEAF
TRBJ1-5 | . | TRBV20-1 | SARGRPYSNQPQH
TRBJ1-6 | TRBD1 | TRBV11-2 | ASSLGDRGFSPLH